This T cell receptor beta chain was obtained from a study of post-analysis software for immune sequencing data. Prepared TCR beta cDNA libraries contained unique molecular identifiers. TCRdb reprocessed the PCR reads with MiXCR, giving one entry per CDR3 protein. Of approximately 630,000 distinct CDR3 sequences in the sample, 55% to 70% were seen once. Germline V CDR1 and CDR2: SGDLS, YYNGEE. This CDR3 contains 18 residues. The V end lost 3 bases, the J end lost 10 bases, and 29 bases lay between the germline ends. Study observations and caveats: There was significantly lower normalized Chao1 diversity in multiple sclerosis patients than in controls. In patients, TRBV5-6, TRBV5-1 and TRBV20-1 belonged to five TRBV segments found more frequently than in controls.

On this clonotype itself: Its antigen is still unknown.

V is TRBV9 and J is TRBJ2-1; tentatively, D is TRBD1 or TRBD2 (6 bases each). This receptor was identified in a girl aged 2-15 years with multiple sclerosis. Sequences were obtained from blood. CDR3 loop: CASSDDPGRSGGGQEQFF. In DNA, the CDR3 is TGTGCCAGCAGCGACGACCCCGGAAGGAGCGGAGGGGGGCAGGAGCAGTTCTTC.